The 18 T cell receptor beta chains listed next were all sequenced from one sample in a study of T cells in Graves' hyperthyroidism and ophthalmopathy. The source material, RNA transcripts, was used to amplify TCR beta CDR3 regions. Researchers ran a first-round RT-PCR on the TCR CDR3 using the HTBI primer set. Each CDR3 protein is one row after TCRdb ran MiXCR on the multiplex PCR reads. This table has 250,000 to 350,000 distinct CDR3 sequences, 22% appearing once. Sequencing used blood. These receptors were obtained from a young man with Graves' ophthalmopathy.

This clonotype was detected only once. A much bigger clone sits one base away, suggesting this may be a read error. The CDR3 DNA reads TGTGCCAGCAACCCTAGCGCAAGCACAGATACGCAGTATTTT. It translates to CASNPSASTDTQYF. The rearrangement joins TRBV2 to TRBJ2-3; weak D call: TRBD2 (6 bases). Trimming removed 7 bases from V and 0 bases from J, with 11 bases in between. This CDR3 has 14 residues. Germline values: CDR1 SNHLY, CDR2 FYNNEI.

V usage is TRBV30 and J usage is TRBJ2-7; 7 bases line up with TRBD1. Germline CDR1 GTSNPN, CDR2 SVGIG (reference sequence). The V gene end was trimmed by 5 bases and the J gene end by 7 bases; junction bases not matched to a gene: 8. The CDR3 length is 12 residues. The CDR3 DNA follows: TGTGCCTGGGGGACAGATTCCTCAGAGCAGTACTTC. It codes for CAWGTDSSEQYF.

This clonotype was seen at least ten times. J is TRBJ2-7 and V is TRBV3-1, with D possibly being TRBD2 (5 bases). Germline lookup yields CDR1 LGHDT and CDR2 YNNKEL (reference sequence). V gave up 2 bases and J gave up 2 bases, with 13 bases separating them. The CDR3 is 15 amino acids. CDR3 DNA: TGTGCCAGCAGCCAATCAACGGACTTAACCTACGAGCAGTACTTC. It codes for CASSQSTDLTYEQYF.

V usage is TRBV27 and J usage is TRBJ1-5, with 7 bases aligning to TRBD1. Germline V gene sequence: CDR1 MNHEY, CDR2 SMNVEV (reference sequence). The CDR3 has 14 residues. Trimming at V came to 6 bases and at J to 6 bases, leaving 8 bases not matched to a gene. The CDR3 loop reads CASSRTGTSQPQHF. CDR3 in DNA: TGTGCCAGCAGCCGGACAGGTACAAGTCAGCCCCAGCATTTT.

This clonotype was counted at least ten times. The chain couples TRBV28 to TRBJ1-5; 9 bases agree with TRBD1. The junction had 7 bases not matched to a gene; V was cut back by 5 bases and J by 5 bases. Per the germline V gene, CDR1 is MDHEN and CDR2 is SYDVKM. The CDR3 is 15 amino acids. The CDR3 here is CASSKGQGFYQPQHF. The DNA of the CDR3 is TGTGCCAGCAGTAAGGGACAGGGCTTTTATCAGCCCCAGCATTTT.

This clonotype was picked up many times. This chain uses TRBV6-1 with TRBJ1-2; D unclear. Germline V gene data show CDR1 as MNHNS and CDR2 as SASEGT. The V gene lost 6 bases and the J gene lost 4 bases, with 9 bases spanning the gap. The CDR3 is 12 amino acids. CDR3 bases: TGTGCCAGCAGGACGGGCCCCTATGGCTACACCTTC. Translating it yields CASRTGPYGYTF.

This clonotype was counted many times. The CDR3 region is CASSRINTEAFF. CDR3 coding DNA: TGTGCCAGCAGCCGAATTAACACTGAAGCTTTCTTT. V is TRBV3-1 and J is TRBJ1-1; D gene unclear. V was shortened by 4 bases and J by 2 bases, with 5 bases between the two germline ends. The CDR3 sequence is 12 residues long. Germline CDR1 LGHDT, CDR2 YNNKEL (reference sequence).

This clonotype was seen a few times. The chain has TRBV15 and TRBJ2-1; 7 nucleotides line up with TRBD2. The CDR3 contains 14 residues. Losses at the gene ends were 2 bases for V and 4 bases for J; bases not matched to a gene: 2. Looked up from germline, CDR1 is LNHNV and CDR2 is YYDKDF (reference sequence). The CDR3 loop is CATSRPSGYNEQFF. The CDR3 DNA sequence: TGTGCCACCAGCAGACCTAGCGGATACAATGAGCAGTTCTTC.

Note on this clonotype: At one end the junction does not follow the germline gene, possibly because of a read error. The CDR3 nucleotides read TGTGCCAGCAGCCAGACAGGGAGGGGAACTAATGAAAAACTGGTTTTT. It is translated as CASSQTGRGTNEKLVF. This chain links TRBV4-1 with TRBJ1-4; 7 bases line up with TRBD1. CDR1 is MGHRA and CDR2 is YSYEKL in the germline V gene. The CDR3 spans 16 residues.

V gene TRBV5-1 combines with J gene TRBJ2-5, with TRBD2 identical over 10 bases. CDR1 and CDR2 (germline): SGHRS, YFSETQ. J was trimmed by 2 bases and V by 4 bases; bases with no gene match: 2. CDR3 length: 14 residues. Here the CDR3 reads CASSRGLAQETQYF. The CDR3 DNA sequence: TGCGCCAGCAGCAGGGGACTAGCGCAAGAGACCCAGTACTTC.

This sequence joins TRBV5-1 and TRBJ2-1; 7 bases are a match to TRBD1. The CDR3 extends over 16 amino acids. The ends lost 2 bases at V and 4 bases at J; junction bases unmatched: 9. Germline V gene data show CDR1 as SGHRS and CDR2 as YFSETQ. The CDR3 DNA sequence: TGCGCCAGCAGCTTACCAACCGGGACAGCTTACAATGAGCAGTTCTTC. Its protein product is CASSLPTGTAYNEQFF.

The chain couples TRBV9 to TRBJ2-1; TRBD2 aligns across 8 bases. The V segment lost 0 bases and the J segment 9 bases; nucleotides outside the gene matches: 17. This CDR3 region has 18 residues. Germline lookup yields CDR1 SGDLS and CDR2 YYNGEE. CDR3 in DNA: TGTGCCAGCAGCGTAGAGGGGGGAACTAGCGGCCCCCTCGGTGAGCAGTTCTTC. Translation: CASSVEGGTSGPLGEQFF.

This clonotype was observed a single time. This chain connects TRBV2 to TRBJ2-7, with D unclear. From germline, CDR1 is SNHLY and CDR2 FYNNEI. CDR3 length: 12 residues. V dropped 3 bases and J dropped 6 bases, with 9 bases sitting between them. The CDR3 reads CASSDTPSEQYF. The DNA of the CDR3 is TGTGCCAGCAGTGATACACCCTCCGAGCAGTACTTC.

The V and J genes are TRBV24-1 and TRBJ1-3; D is unresolved. Germline loops: CDR1 KGHDR, CDR2 SFDVKD. V lost 4 bases and J 4 bases, leaving 10 bases between the germline ends. This CDR3 spans 14 amino acids. CDR3 sequence: CATSDSRRGNTIYF. For the CDR3, the DNA is TGTGCCACCAGTGACAGCCGACGGGGAAACACCATATATTTT.

This chain connects TRBV7-3 to TRBJ2-3; D might be TRBD2 (6 bases). CDR3 length equals 15 residues. Per the germline V gene, CDR1 is SGHTA and CDR2 is FQGTGA. Trimming took 2 bases from V and 5 from J, leaving 14 bases between them. The CDR3 sequence is CASSLLAEGGDTQYF. CDR3 DNA sequence: TGTGCCAGCAGCTTACTGGCGGAGGGAGGAGATACGCAGTATTTT.

This clonotype has at least ten counts. The chain is built from TRBV11-1 and TRBJ2-4, with TRBD2 matching 7 bases. Germline loops: CDR1 SGHAT, CDR2 FQDESV (reference sequence). V shed 0 bases and J 7 bases; nucleotides not matched to a gene: 3. The CDR3 totals 14 residues. CDR3 nucleotides: TGTGCCAGCAGCTTAGCGGCGGGAGAGAACATTCAGTACTTC. This encodes CASSLAAGENIQYF.

This clonotype occurred many times. CDR3 coding DNA: TGTGCCTGGTCCCGGGGGGAGCAGTTCTTC. Translated: CAWSRGEQFF. The gene calls are TRBV30 and TRBJ2-1, with a weak D call TRBD2 (6 bases). The CDR3 has 10 residues. The germline CDR1 and CDR2 sequences are GTSNPN and SVGIG (reference sequence). Between the trimmed V and J ends, which lost 5 bases and 10 bases, there was a span of 9 bases.

In its sample, this clonotype was seen a few times. This rearrangement joins TRBV5-6 to TRBJ2-6; D perhaps matches TRBD1 (6 bases). Germline V lookup: CDR1 SGHDT, CDR2 YYEEEE. V shed 4 bases and J shed 1 base, with 6 bases lying between them. The CDR3 is 14 residues long. The DNA of the CDR3 is TGTGCCAGCAGCACAGGGTCTGGGGCCAACGTCCTGACTTTC. Translation: CASSTGSGANVLTF. Supplemented by reference TRBV5-6 and TRBJ2-6, the full variable domain reads DAGVTQSPTHLIKTRGQQVTLRCSPKSGHDTVSWYQQALGQGPQFIFQYYEEEERQRGNFPDRFSGHQFPNYSSELNVNALLLGDSALYLCASSTGSGANVLTFGAGSRLTVL.